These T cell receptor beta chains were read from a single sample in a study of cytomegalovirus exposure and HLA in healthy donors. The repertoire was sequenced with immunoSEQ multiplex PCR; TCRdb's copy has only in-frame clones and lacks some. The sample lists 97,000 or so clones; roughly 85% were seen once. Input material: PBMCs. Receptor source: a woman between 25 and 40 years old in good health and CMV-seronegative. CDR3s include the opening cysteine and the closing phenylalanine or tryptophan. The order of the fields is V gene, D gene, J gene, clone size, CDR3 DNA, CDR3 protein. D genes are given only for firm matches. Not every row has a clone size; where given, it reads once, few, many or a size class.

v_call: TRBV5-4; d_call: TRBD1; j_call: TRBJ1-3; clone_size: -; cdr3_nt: TGTGCCAGCAGCGCGGGACAGGGGATTGGAAACACCATATATTTT; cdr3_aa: CASSAGQGIGNTIYF
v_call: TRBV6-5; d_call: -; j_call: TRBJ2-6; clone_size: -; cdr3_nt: TGTGCCAGCAGCAGGGATCCTGGGGCCAACGTCCTGACTTTC; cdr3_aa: CASSRDPGANVLTF
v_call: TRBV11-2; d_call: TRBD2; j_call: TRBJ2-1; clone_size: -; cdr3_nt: TGTGCCAGCAGCTTAATGTGGGGGGGTTACAATGAGCAGTTCTTC; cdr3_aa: CASSLMWGGYNEQFF
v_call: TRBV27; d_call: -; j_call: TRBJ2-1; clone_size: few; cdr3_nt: TGTGCCAGCAGTTCCCAGGGACTCCCCCTGCGAACGCAGTTCTTC; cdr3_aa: CASSSQGLPLRTQFF
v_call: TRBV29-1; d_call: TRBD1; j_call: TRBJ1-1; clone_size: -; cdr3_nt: TGCAGCGTTGGGGACAGGGGGGGGAACACTGAAGCTTTCTTT; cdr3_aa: CSVGDRGGNTEAFF
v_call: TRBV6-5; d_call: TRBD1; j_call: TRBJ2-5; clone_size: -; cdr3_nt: TGTGCCGCCTCCGGGACAGGGGTTGTGACCCAGTACTTC; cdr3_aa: CAASGTGVVTQYF
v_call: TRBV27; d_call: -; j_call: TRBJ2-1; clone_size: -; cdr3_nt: TGTGCCAGCAGTTCCCTTTTAGCGGAAATCTCCTACAATGAGCAGTTCTTC; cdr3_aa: CASSSLLAEISYNEQFF
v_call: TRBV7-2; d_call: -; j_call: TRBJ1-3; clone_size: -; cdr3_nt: TGTGCCAGCAGCCCGCCGGGAGCTCGAGGGTCTGGAAACACCATATATTTT; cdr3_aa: CASSPPGARGSGNTIYF
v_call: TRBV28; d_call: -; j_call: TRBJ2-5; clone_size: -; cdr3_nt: TGTGCCAGCAGCCACTTGGAGACCCAGTACTTC; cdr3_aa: CASSHLETQYF
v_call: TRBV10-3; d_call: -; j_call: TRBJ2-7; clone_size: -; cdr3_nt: TGTGCCATCAATCAGGCGGGACTCGAGCAGTACTTC; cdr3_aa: CAINQAGLEQYF
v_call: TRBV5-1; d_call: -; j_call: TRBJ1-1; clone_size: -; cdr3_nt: TGCGCCAGCAGCCCGCCCGGAGGGCATGAAGCTTTCTTT; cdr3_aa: CASSPPGGHEAFF
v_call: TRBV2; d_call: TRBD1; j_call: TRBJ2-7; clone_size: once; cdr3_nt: TGTGCCAGCAGTTGGGACAGGGGCTACGAGCAGTACTTC; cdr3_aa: CASSWDRGYEQYF
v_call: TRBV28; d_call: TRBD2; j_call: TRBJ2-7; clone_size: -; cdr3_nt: TGTGCCAGCAGCGCCCCGGGCGGGAGTTCCCACGAGCAGTACTTC; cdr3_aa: CASSAPGGSSHEQYF